Shown below are 16 T cell receptor beta chains from a single sample sequenced in a study of blood T cell repertoires in COVID-19. Sequenced by immunoSEQ multiplex PCR; TCRdb stores in-frame clones only, minus some. This table has over 250,000 clones, roughly nine tenths appearing once. Sequencing was done on a sample of PBMCs or T cells enriched from blood (not recorded which). The source is a man aged 55-75 years who had recovered from COVID-19.

This chain connects TRBV9 to TRBJ2-5; 12 positions agree with TRBD2. This CDR3 region has 15 residues. Germline assignment: CDR1 SGDLS and CDR2 YYNGEE. Trimming cost V 0 bases and J 4 bases; bases outside gene matches: 1. For the CDR3, the DNA is TGTGCCAGCAGCGTAGGACTAGCGGGGGCAGAGACCCAGTACTTC. This translates into CASSVGLAGAETQYF.

The V call is TRBV19, the J call TRBJ1-1, with D unclear. CDR1 is LNHDA and CDR2 is SQIVND in the germline V gene (reference sequence). Trimming removed 4 bases at V and 3 bases at J, with 6 bases between. This CDR3 comprises 12 residues. CDR3: CASSNRDTEAFF. The DNA for the CDR3 is TGTGCCAGTAGTAACCGGGACACTGAAGCTTTCTTT. The variable domain in full, with the rest retrieved from reference TRBV19 and TRBJ1-1, is DGGITQSPKYLFRKEGQNVTLSCEQNLNHDAMYWYRQDPGQGLRLIYYSQIVNDFQKGDIAEGYSVSREKKESFPLTVTSAQKNPTAFYLCASSNRDTEAFFGQGTRLTVV.

The chain links TRBV6-5 to TRBJ2-2; a possible D gene is TRBD2 (6 bases). Looked up from germline, CDR1 is MNHEY and CDR2 is SVGAGI. The CDR3 covers 14 residues. The V gene lost 6 bases and the J gene lost 7 bases, with 15 bases spanning the gap. CDR3 DNA: TGTGCCAGCAGGAGACTAGTCCATAACGGGGAGCTGTTTTTT. It codes for CASRRLVHNGELFF.

The genes are TRBV5-4 and TRBJ1-4; the match to TRBD1 covers 9 bases. The length of the CDR3 is 14 residues. V gave up 3 bases and J gave up 8 bases; unmatched junction bases: 5. CDR1 is SGHNT, CDR2 YYREEE, per germline (reference sequence). CDR3 DNA: TGTGCCAGCAGCTCGGACAGGGGAGGAGAAAAACTGTTTTTT. It specifies CASSSDRGGEKLFF. Full variable domain (missing parts from reference TRBV5-4 and TRBJ1-4): ETGVTQSPTHLIKTRGQQVTLRCSSQSGHNTVSWYQQALGQGPQFIFQYYREEENGRGNFPPRFSGLQFPNYSSELNVNALELDDSALYLCASSSDRGGEKLFFGSGTQLSVL.

The V call is TRBV11-2, the J call TRBJ2-1; 7 nucleotides agree with TRBD2. There are 15 residues in the CDR3. V lost 5 bases and J lost 5; bases outside the gene matches: 9. Germline loops: CDR1 SGHAT, CDR2 FQNNGV. The CDR3 spells CASSPSLARHNEQFF. For the CDR3, the DNA is TGTGCCAGCAGCCCATCACTAGCGCGCCACAATGAGCAGTTCTTC.

V and J are TRBV11-2 and TRBJ2-1, with D possibly matching TRBD2 (5 bases). Trimming took 5 bases from V and 0 from J, leaving 23 bases between them. This CDR3 spans 19 amino acids. Germline CDR1 and CDR2: SGHAT and FQNNGV. CDR3 in DNA: TGTGCCAGCAGCCGAAAATCCCTAGGCGGGCGGAGCTCCTACAATGAGCAGTTCTTC. Translated, it gives CASSRKSLGGRSSYNEQFF.

V gene TRBV7-2 combines with J gene TRBJ1-1; D unclear. The CDR3 length is 13 residues. The V and J ends lost 3 bases and 4 bases respectively, with 9 bases between them. Per the germline V gene, CDR1 is SGHTA and CDR2 is FQGNSA. The CDR3, as DNA: TGTGCCAGCAGCTTGATCCAGGCCACTGAAGCTTTCTTT. Translation: CASSLIQATEAFF.

The chain carries TRBV20-1 and TRBJ2-1, with D uncertain. V was trimmed by 3 bases and J by 8 bases, leaving 11 bases between them. The CDR3 runs 12 residues. Germline V gene lookup returns CDR1 DFQATT and CDR2 SNEGSKA (reference sequence). Written as DNA, the CDR3 is TGCAGTGCTAGTGGGCTAGGTTATGAGCAGTTCTTC. Its protein is CSASGLGYEQFF.

This chain links TRBV11-1 with TRBJ2-7; weak D call: TRBD1 (6 bases). The CDR3 sequence is 15 residues long. In germline, CDR1 is SGHAT, CDR2 FQDESV (reference sequence). With 5 bases removed from V and 0 bases from J, the gap between germline ends came to 14 bases. In DNA, the CDR3 is TGTGCCAGCAGCGCTCGGACAGAGAGCTCCTACGAGCAGTACTTC. Protein: CASSARTESSYEQYF.

CDR3 nucleotides: TGCGCCAGCAGCAAAAAAGGGACTACGGACAGTGAGCAGTTCTTC. This codes for CASSKKGTTDSEQFF. This chain links TRBV5-1 with TRBJ2-1, with D perhaps TRBD2 (7 bases). Per the germline V gene, CDR1 is SGHRS and CDR2 is YFSETQ. The CDR3 sequence is 15 residues long. Between the trimmed V and J ends, which lost 4 bases and 9 bases, there was a span of 20 bases.

The chain combines TRBV3-1 (or the pseudogene TRBV3-2) with TRBJ2-7, with 7 nucleotides matching TRBD2. The J segment lost 1 base and the V segment lost 7 bases, leaving 7 bases of the junction unmatched. The V gene's germline CDR1 is LGHDT and CDR2 YNNKEL (reference sequence). The CDR3 is 14 amino acids. DNA of the CDR3: TGTGCCAGCACCCCGGGGGGACGGTCCTACGAGCAGTACTTC. Protein product: CASTPGGRSYEQYF.

The J gene is TRBJ1-2, the V gene TRBV29-1; weak D call: TRBD1 (6 bases). The CDR3 length is 14 residues. V lost 6 bases and J lost 6, with 20 bases in between. The V gene's germline CDR1 is SQVTM and CDR2 ANQGSEA. The CDR3 nucleotides are TGCAGCGTCAAAGATTATGGGGGCGCGGATGGCTACACCTTC. It is translated as CSVKDYGGADGYTF.

The chain has TRBV27 and TRBJ2-7; a weak D match, TRBD2 (5 bases). Germline-derived CDR1 and CDR2 are MNHEY and SMNVEV (reference sequence). The CDR3 spans 14 residues. The V and J ends lost 8 bases and 2 bases respectively, with 16 bases between them. CDR3 in amino acids: CASGPMSGPYEQYF. The CDR3 coding sequence is TGTGCCAGCGGCCCCATGAGCGGTCCCTACGAGCAGTACTTC.

This chain joins TRBV4-1 and TRBJ2-2, with 11 bases that match TRBD1. CDR3 length: 16 residues. Per germline, CDR1 MGHRA and CDR2 YSYEKL. The trim removed 0 bases at V and 4 bases at J, leaving 1 base unmatched. The CDR3 here is CASSQEDRGPTGELFF. In DNA, the CDR3 is TGCGCCAGCAGCCAAGAGGACAGGGGGCCCACCGGGGAGCTGTTTTTT.

This chain connects TRBV7-8 to TRBJ2-1; 13 bases fit TRBD2. The germline V gene encodes CDR1 SGHVS and CDR2 FQNEAQ. The CDR3 length is 16 residues. Trimming cost V 4 bases and J 4 bases; bases outside gene matches: 4. The CDR3 nucleotides are TGTGCCAGCAGCTCCAGACTAGCGGGGGGTTACAATGAGCAGTTCTTC. Translated, it gives CASSSRLAGGYNEQFF.

The chain is built from TRBV9 and TRBJ2-1; 9 positions match TRBD2. The CDR3 spans 14 residues. V gave up 6 bases and J gave up 6 bases; unmatched junction bases: 7. The germline gives CDR1 SGDLS, CDR2 YYNGEE. The CDR3 bases are TGTGCCAGCAATAGCGGGAGAACGGTCAATGAGCAGTTCTTC. Amino acids: CASNSGRTVNEQFF.